Shown below are 27 T cell receptor beta chains from a single sample sequenced in a study of blood T cells in healthy people across ages. It was with a sample-barcoded 5' primer and a J-beta primer mix that a second PCR of about 6 to 11 cycles was run. MiXCR, run by TCRdb on the 5' RACE reads, gives a single entry per CDR3 protein. Among 1.5 million to 2 million distinct CDR3 sequences listed, roughly 43% were seen once. The specimen sequenced was blood. These receptors originate from a human donor in good health.

This chain joins TRBV6-2 or TRBV6-3 and TRBJ2-7, with unresolved D. This CDR3 comprises 13 residues. The germline V gene encodes CDR1 MNHEY and CDR2 SVGEGT. Trimming took 6 bases from V and 7 from J, leaving 16 bases between them. The CDR3: CASRNDMVREQYF. CDR3 DNA sequence: TGTGCCAGCAGGAACGACATGGTAAGGGAGCAGTACTTC.

This rearrangement joins TRBV7-2 to TRBJ2-5; D gene ambiguous. Trimming shortened V by 2 bases and J by 3 bases, and 7 bases separated the two germline ends. This CDR3 has 13 amino acids. Germline V gene lookup returns CDR1 SGHTA and CDR2 FQGNSA. The CDR3 coding sequence is TGTGCCAGCAGCTTACAGGTTAAAGAGACCCAGTACTTC. Amino acid sequence: CASSLQVKETQYF.

This clonotype occurred a few times. The chain is built from TRBV3-1 and TRBJ2-5; D perhaps matches TRBD2 (6 bases). The V gene lost 5 bases and the J gene lost 11 bases, with 21 bases spanning the gap. The germline V gene has CDR1 LGHDT and CDR2 YNNKEL (reference sequence). The CDR3 is 14 residues long. The CDR3 loop is CASSGGTALTEQYF. The CDR3, as DNA: TGTGCCAGCAGCGGGGGGACGGCTTTGACGGAGCAGTACTTC.

The CDR3 sequence is CASSLFGRGLKEDEQYF. CDR3 in DNA: TGTGCCAGCAGTTTATTTGGCCGGGGGCTGAAGGAAGACGAGCAGTACTTC. This chain connects TRBV28 to TRBJ2-7, with D perhaps TRBD1 or TRBD2 (6 bases each). Germline-derived CDR1 and CDR2 are MDHEN and SYDVKM. V was trimmed by 1 base and J by 5 bases, leaving 21 bases between them. This CDR3 region has 17 residues.

The rearrangement joins TRBV20-1 to TRBJ2-3; 8 nucleotides agree with TRBD1. Losses at the gene ends were 4 bases for V and 4 bases for J; bases not matched to a gene: 7. The germline gives CDR1 DFQATT, CDR2 SNEGSKA (reference sequence). This CDR3 region has 14 residues. For the CDR3, the DNA is TGCAGTGCTAAGGACAGGGAGAGCTCAGATACGCAGTATTTT. Translated: CSAKDRESSDTQYF.

This clonotype was seen a few times. This chain joins TRBV5-6 and TRBJ1-2, with unresolved D. Germline values: CDR1 SGHDT, CDR2 YYEEEE. The CDR3 runs 13 residues. The V and J ends lost 6 bases and 8 bases respectively, with 17 bases between them. The CDR3 DNA reads TGTGCCAGCAAAAGGGCCGCGCAAGGGGGCTACACCTTC. Its protein product is CASKRAAQGGYTF. Full variable domain (missing parts from reference TRBV5-6 and TRBJ1-2): DAGVTQSPTHLIKTRGQQVTLRCSPKSGHDTVSWYQQALGQGPQFIFQYYEEEERQRGNFPDRFSGHQFPNYSSELNVNALLLGDSALYLCASKRAAQGGYTFGSGTRLTVV.

This clonotype was found many times. The V gene is TRBV20-1, the J gene TRBJ2-1; 12 nucleotides match TRBD2. This CDR3 is 14 amino acids long. CDR1 and CDR2 (germline): DFQATT, SNEGSKA (reference sequence). The V gene end was trimmed by 4 bases and the J gene end by 8 bases; junction bases not matched to a gene: 6. CDR3 coding DNA: TGCAGTGCTACTAGCGGGGGGGCTTGGGATGAGCAGTTCTTC. Amino acids: CSATSGGAWDEQFF.

The J gene is TRBJ1-1, the V gene TRBV20-1, with unresolved D. From germline, CDR1 is DFQATT and CDR2 SNEGSKA (reference sequence). The CDR3 contains 14 residues. V was shortened by 0 bases and J by 4 bases, with 12 bases between the two germline ends. The CDR3 loop reads CSARDRPGGTEAFF. The CDR3 coding sequence is TGCAGTGCTAGAGATCGGCCCGGAGGCACTGAAGCTTTCTTT.

J is TRBJ2-2 and V is TRBV24-1; D is undetermined. The CDR3 runs to 13 residues. Deletions cut 3 bases from V and 8 bases from J, with 9 bases between. Germline CDR1 is KGHDR and CDR2 is SFDVKD. The CDR3 reads CATSDRPIGELFF. CDR3 in DNA: TGTGCCACCAGTGATCGGCCAATTGGGGAGCTGTTTTTT.

The CDR3 loop is CASSLYVAGGENSPLHF. As DNA, the CDR3 is TGTGCCAGCAGTTTATACGTCGCAGGTGGTGAAAATTCACCCCTCCACTTT. V gene TRBV28 combines with J gene TRBJ1-6; D not certain. CDR1 and CDR2 (germline): MDHEN, SYDVKM. V was trimmed by 1 base and J by 7 bases, leaving 17 bases between them. CDR3 size: 17 residues.

CDR3 residues: CSALQGVNTEAFF. The CDR3 nucleotides are TGCAGCGCTTTACAGGGGGTTAACACTGAAGCTTTCTTT. V is TRBV29-1 and J is TRBJ1-1; 8 bases are a match to TRBD1. With 7 bases clipped from V and 2 bases from J, the junction kept 6 bases outside the gene matches. The CDR3 is 13 residues long. In germline, CDR1 is SQVTM, CDR2 ANQGSEA.

The chain carries TRBV2 and TRBJ2-3; 9 nucleotides match TRBD1. After removal of 3 bases from V and 2 bases from J, the junction contained 3 bases not matched to a gene. The V gene's germline CDR1 is SNHLY and CDR2 FYNNEI. CDR3 length equals 15 residues. CDR3 in amino acids: CASSDGTGPTDTQYF. In nucleotides, the CDR3 is TGTGCCAGCAGTGATGGGACAGGGCCCACAGATACGCAGTATTTT.

This clonotype was found once. One end of the junction fails to match germline, which may point to a read error. The chain uses TRBV10-3 and TRBJ2-3; D perhaps matches TRBD1 (6 bases). CDR1 and CDR2 from the germline V gene are ENHRY and SYGVKD. The CDR3 spans 12 residues. The CDR3 loop is CAIHEEGDTQYF. The CDR3 DNA reads TGCGCCATCCACGAAGAGGGGGACACGCAGTATTTT.

This rearrangement joins TRBV28 to TRBJ2-7; perhaps TRBD2 as D (5 bases). Germline CDR1 and CDR2: MDHEN and SYDVKM. The CDR3 is 12 residues long. V lost 2 bases and J 8 bases, leaving 10 bases between the germline ends. DNA for the CDR3: TGTGCCAGCAGTTTAAACGGGGTTAAGCAGTACTTC. Translated, it gives CASSLNGVKQYF.

The chain joins TRBV10-3 to TRBJ2-1, with TRBD2 matching 11 bases. V trimming: 4 bases; J trimming: 4 bases; junction bases outside the gene matches: 3. This CDR3 is built from 15 residues. Germline V CDR1 and CDR2: ENHRY, SYGVKD. CDR3 region: CAISGGTSGYNEQFF. In DNA, the CDR3 is TGTGCCATCAGTGGCGGGACTAGCGGTTACAATGAGCAGTTCTTC.

This clonotype was seen a handful of times. The chain combines TRBV4-2 with TRBJ2-7, with D possibly matching TRBD2 (6 bases). V was shortened by 4 bases and J by 0 bases, with 22 bases between the two germline ends. The CDR3 loop spans 18 amino acids. Germline CDR1 is LGHNA and CDR2 is YNFKEQ. The DNA of the CDR3 is TGTGCCAGCAGCCTACAGTTCGGTCGGGGGACTTCCTCCTACGAGCAGTACTTC. It translates to CASSLQFGRGTSSYEQYF.

The chain links TRBV28 to TRBJ2-7; TRBD2 aligns across 10 bases. Unmatched junction bases numbered 7, after V lost 5 bases and J lost 0 bases. Germline V lookup: CDR1 MDHEN, CDR2 SYDVKM. The length of the CDR3 is 16 residues. CDR3 nucleotides: TGTGCCAGCAGTAAAGCGGGGGGGCCGAGCTCCTACGAGCAGTACTTC. It translates to CASSKAGGPSSYEQYF.

The table lists this clonotype with many counts. The chain carries TRBV4-3 and TRBJ2-3, with 11 bases fitting TRBD2. V gave up 0 bases and J gave up 4 bases; unmatched junction bases: 12. The CDR3 length is 19 residues. CDR1 is LGHNA and CDR2 is YSLEER in the germline V gene. As DNA, the CDR3 is TGCGCCAGCAGCCAAGATCTGTACGGGACTAGCGGCCCCCCAGATACGCAGTATTTT. Encoded protein: CASSQDLYGTSGPPDTQYF.

The chain has TRBV19 and TRBJ1-2; TRBD1 matches at 8 bases. Germline V gene data show CDR1 as LNHDA and CDR2 as SQIVND (reference sequence). V shed 4 bases and J 7 bases; nucleotides not matched to a gene: 8. The CDR3 contains 14 residues. This chain's CDR3 is CASSTYRGVRGYTF. In DNA form, the CDR3 reads TGTGCCAGTAGTACATACAGGGGGGTCCGTGGCTACACCTTC.

This clonotype was seen repeatedly, ten times or more. The chain carries TRBV9 and TRBJ2-6, with D maybe TRBD1 (5 bases). This CDR3 region has 15 residues. The V end was cut by 0 bases, the J end by 3 bases, with 7 bases between. CDR1 is SGDLS and CDR2 is YYNGEE in the germline V gene. The DNA for the CDR3 is TGTGCCAGCAGCGTAGAGGGGTTTGGGGCCAACGTCCTGACTTTC. Encoded protein: CASSVEGFGANVLTF.

The V call is TRBV9, the J call TRBJ2-1, with 7 bases identical to TRBD2. This CDR3 is 13 amino acids long. Unmatched junction bases numbered 7, after V lost 3 bases and J lost 10 bases. Per the germline V gene, CDR1 is SGDLS and CDR2 is YYNGEE. Written as DNA, the CDR3 is TGTGCCAGCAGCGCCTGGGGGGGTGGGGAGCAGTTCTTC. Protein product: CASSAWGGGEQFF.

This rearrangement joins TRBV12-3 or TRBV12-4 to TRBJ2-4; 7 bases align to TRBD1. The CDR3 has 13 amino acids. The J segment lost 11 bases and the V segment lost 4 bases, leaving 8 bases of the junction unmatched. This CDR3 is CASSSQGETLQYF. CDR3 DNA: TGTGCCAGCAGTTCGCAGGGGGAAACGCTTCAGTACTTC.

This chain uses TRBV9 with TRBJ1-2; D remains ambiguous. Germline V gene sequence: CDR1 SGDLS, CDR2 YYNGEE. This CDR3 comprises 14 residues. V lost 0 bases to trimming and J lost 8 bases, with 14 bases between them. CDR3 DNA sequence: TGTGCCAGCAGCGTAGTAGAAGGGAGTGGCGGCTACACCTTC. It codes for CASSVVEGSGGYTF.

This chain connects TRBV7-2 to TRBJ2-2; D remains ambiguous. Germline V gives CDR1 SGHTA, CDR2 FQGNSA. There are 14 residues in the CDR3. V was trimmed by 4 bases and J by 0 bases, leaving 6 bases between them. The CDR3 here is CASSWAANTGELFF. The DNA of the CDR3 is TGTGCCAGCAGCTGGGCGGCGAACACCGGGGAGCTGTTTTTT.

This chain links TRBV4-3 with TRBJ2-1, with D uncertain. This CDR3 region has 18 residues. The V and J ends lost 5 bases and 0 bases respectively, with 20 bases between them. CDR1 is LGHNA and CDR2 is YSLEER in the germline V gene. The CDR3 DNA reads as TGCGCCAGCAGCAAGGCCCCCTTAGGAGTGAGCTCCTACAATGAGCAGTTCTTC. It is translated as CASSKAPLGVSSYNEQFF.

V is TRBV7-2 and J is TRBJ2-3; possible D gene TRBD2, 6 bases. CDR3 length equals 17 residues. The germline V and J ends were trimmed by 8 bases and 0 bases, with 21 bases remaining between them. The V gene's germline CDR1 is SGHTA and CDR2 FQGNSA. The CDR3 nucleotides read TGTGCCAGCGCGGGCGGTTGGGACTTTCGTAGCACAGATACGCAGTATTTT. Residues: CASAGGWDFRSTDTQYF.

The genes are TRBV6-2 or TRBV6-3 and TRBJ2-1; 7 bases agree with TRBD2. Trimming cost V 5 bases and J 8 bases; bases outside gene matches: 15. Germline V CDR1 and CDR2: MNHEY, SVGEGT. The CDR3 is 16 amino acids. The CDR3 loop is CASSILPFGGRDEQFF. The CDR3 DNA sequence: TGTGCCAGCAGTATTCTCCCTTTCGGGGGGAGGGATGAGCAGTTCTTC.